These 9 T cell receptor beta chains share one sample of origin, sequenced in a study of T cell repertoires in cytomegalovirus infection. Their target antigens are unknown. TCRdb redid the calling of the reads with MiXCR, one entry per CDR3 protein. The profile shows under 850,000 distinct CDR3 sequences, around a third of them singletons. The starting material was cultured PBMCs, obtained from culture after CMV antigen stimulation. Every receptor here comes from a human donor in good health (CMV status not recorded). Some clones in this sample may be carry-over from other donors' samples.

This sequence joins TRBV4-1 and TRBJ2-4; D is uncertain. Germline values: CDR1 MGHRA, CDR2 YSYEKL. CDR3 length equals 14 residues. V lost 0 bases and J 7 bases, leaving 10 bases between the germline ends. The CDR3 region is CASSQDEKGNIQYF. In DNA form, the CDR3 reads TGCGCCAGCAGCCAAGACGAGAAAGGGAACATTCAGTACTTC.

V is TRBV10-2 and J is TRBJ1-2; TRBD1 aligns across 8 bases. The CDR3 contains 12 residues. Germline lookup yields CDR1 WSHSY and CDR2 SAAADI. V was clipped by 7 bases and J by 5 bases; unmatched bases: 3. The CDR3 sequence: CASIGTGYGYTF. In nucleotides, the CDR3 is TGCGCCAGCATTGGGACAGGATATGGCTACACCTTC.

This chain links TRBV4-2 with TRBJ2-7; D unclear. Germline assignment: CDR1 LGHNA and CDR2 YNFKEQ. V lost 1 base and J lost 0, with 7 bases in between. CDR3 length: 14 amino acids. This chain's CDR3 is CASSQGRASYEQYF. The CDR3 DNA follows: TGTGCCAGCAGCCAAGGTAGGGCCTCCTACGAGCAGTACTTC.

The CDR3, as DNA: TGCAGTGGTGAGGGTGCGGAGACCCAGTACTTC. This gives the protein CSGEGAETQYF. The chain has TRBV20-1 and TRBJ2-5, with D possibly matching TRBD2 (5 bases). The CDR3 sequence is 11 residues long. In germline, CDR1 is DFQATT, CDR2 SNEGSKA (reference sequence). Trimming took off 7 bases at V and 5 bases at J, with 11 bases between the two ends.

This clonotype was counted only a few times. CDR3 loop: CASSPPGLRLNEQFF. CDR3 coding DNA: TGTGCCAGCAGCCCACCGGGACTACGTCTGAATGAGCAGTTCTTC. This chain links TRBV28 with TRBJ2-1; 7 positions match TRBD2. CDR3 length equals 15 residues. V gave up 6 bases and J gave up 7 bases; unmatched junction bases: 12. Germline assignment: CDR1 MDHEN and CDR2 SYDVKM.

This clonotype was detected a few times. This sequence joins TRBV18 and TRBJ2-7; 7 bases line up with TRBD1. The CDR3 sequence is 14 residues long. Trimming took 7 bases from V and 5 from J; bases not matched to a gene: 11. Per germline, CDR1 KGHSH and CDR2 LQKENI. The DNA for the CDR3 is TGTGCCAGCTGTCCCTCGACAGGGTTAGACGAGCAGTACTTC. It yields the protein CASCPSTGLDEQYF.

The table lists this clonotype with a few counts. CDR3 amino acids: CASSELAGSNGYTF. The CDR3 bases are TGTGCCAGCAGTGAATTGGCAGGGTCGAATGGCTACACCTTC. The genes are TRBV6-1 and TRBJ1-2; possibly TRBD1 for D (5 bases). The CDR3 runs 14 residues. V was pared by 2 bases and J by 6 bases, with 13 bases between. The V gene's germline CDR1 is MNHNS and CDR2 SASEGT.

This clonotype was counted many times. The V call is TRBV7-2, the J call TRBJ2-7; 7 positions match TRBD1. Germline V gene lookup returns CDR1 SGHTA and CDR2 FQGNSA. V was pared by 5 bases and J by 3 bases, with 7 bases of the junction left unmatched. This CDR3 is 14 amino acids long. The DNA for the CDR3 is TGTGCCAGCAGCCTGGGACAGACATACTACGAGCAGTACTTC. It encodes CASSLGQTYYEQYF.

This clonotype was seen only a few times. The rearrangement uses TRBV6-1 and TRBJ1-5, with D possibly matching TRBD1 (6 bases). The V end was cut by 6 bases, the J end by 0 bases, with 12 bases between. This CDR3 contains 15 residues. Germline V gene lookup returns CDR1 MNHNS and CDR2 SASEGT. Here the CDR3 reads CASRRDILSNQPQHF. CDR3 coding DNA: TGTGCCAGCAGGCGGGACATCCTTAGCAATCAGCCCCAGCATTTT.